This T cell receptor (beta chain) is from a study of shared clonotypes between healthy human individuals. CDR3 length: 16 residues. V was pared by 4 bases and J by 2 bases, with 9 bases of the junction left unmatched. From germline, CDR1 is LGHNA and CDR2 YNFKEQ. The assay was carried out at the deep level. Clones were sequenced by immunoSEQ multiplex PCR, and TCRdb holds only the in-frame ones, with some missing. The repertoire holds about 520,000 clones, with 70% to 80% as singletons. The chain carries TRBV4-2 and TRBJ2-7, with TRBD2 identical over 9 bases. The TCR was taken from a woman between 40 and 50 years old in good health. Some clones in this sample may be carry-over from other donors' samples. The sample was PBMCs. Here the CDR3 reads CASSLTSGPSTYEQYF. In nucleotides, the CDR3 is TGTGCCAGCAGCCTTACTAGCGGGCCCTCTACCTACGAGCAGTACTTC.